This T cell receptor (beta chain) was captured in a study of neurological immune-mediated disorders. As for the cDNA, it was generated by 5'RACE with 10-nucleotide random UMIs. TCRdb used MiXCR to reprocess the 5' RACE reads, holding one entry per CDR3 protein. The sample carries approximately 58,000 distinct CDR3 sequences, over 9.5% recorded once. This clonotype came up many times. Germline CDR1 is LGHNA and CDR2 is YSLEER. Trimming shortened V by 2 bases and J by 4 bases, and 11 bases separated the two germline ends. The CDR3 runs 14 residues. The rearrangement joins TRBV4-3 to TRBJ1-2, with D possibly being TRBD1 (5 bases). The sample consisted of PBMCs. The TCR sequence derives from a man aged 60 to 69 in good health. The CDR3 bases are TGCGCCAGCAGCCAAACGGGGGGGACCTATGGCTACACCTTC. It codes for CASSQTGGTYGYTF.